This entry concerns a single T cell receptor (beta chain). Original methodology: By means of reference gene primer amplification, nucleated cell counts were estimated. The repertoire was sequenced with immunoSEQ multiplex PCR; TCRdb's copy has only in-frame clones and lacks some. The V and J calls and clone size come from that table; D and trimming were worked out from the DNA. The sample shows a few hundred thousand clones, roughly 90% of them seen only once. The record originates from a study of blood T cell repertoires in COVID-19. Turning to the study itself: Samples taken during acute and convalescent COVID-19 were collected in the United States, Italy and Spain. T cells, B-cell-depleted T cells, or PBMCs provided the cDNA or gDNA that served as material.

It was during active infection that Seattle patients were enrolled and then longitudinally followed. Per germline, CDR1 SGHRS and CDR2 YFSETQ. CDR3 length: 17 amino acids. Trimming pared 0 bases from V and 1 base from J, leaving 14 bases between. The chain combines TRBV5-1 with TRBJ2-4; no definite D call. The source is a woman younger than 45 with COVID-19, enrolled during active disease. Source material: peripheral blood. CDR3 sequence reads: CASSLEDSPNAKNIQYF. As DNA, the CDR3 is TGCGCCAGCAGCTTGGAAGACTCCCCCAACGCCAAAAACATTCAGTACTTC. Filled out from reference TRBV5-1 and TRBJ2-4, the complete variable domain reads KAGVTQTPRYLIKTRGQQVTLSCSPISGHRSVSWYQQTPGQGLQFLFEYFSETQRNKGNFPGRFSGRQFSNSRSEMNVSTLELGDSALYLCASSLEDSPNAKNIQYFGAGTRLSVL.